This TCR beta chain was sequenced in a study of blood T cell repertoires in COVID-19. The assay was immunoSEQ multiplex PCR, and TCRdb's table has in-frame clones only and misses some. The data show 300,000 or so clones, more than 80% seen once. Donors of Cohort 3 who recovered were those that had two negative PCRs, clearance, or symptom resolution. V was pared by 0 bases and J by 5 bases, with 7 bases between. Germline CDR1 LGHDT, CDR2 YNNKEL (reference sequence). The CDR3 length is 13 residues. The sequenced sample consisted of PBMCs or T cells enriched from blood (not recorded which). The rearrangement links TRBV3-1 (or the pseudogene TRBV3-2) to TRBJ2-5; tentative D call: TRBD1 (5 bases). The TCR comes from a woman aged 25 to 39 who had recovered from COVID-19. The CDR3 region has the DNA TGTGCCAGCAGCCAAGAAGGGGTGGAGACCCAGTACTTC. Encoded protein: CASSQEGVETQYF.